This T cell receptor beta chain appears in the sequencing data of a study of CD8+ T cells in alopecia areata. General study points: Expanded CD8+ clones among the top 100, as well as scalp clonality, were significantly decreased by tofacitinib.

Extracted RNA was reverse transcribed into cDNA, the sequencing template. Profiled with immunoSEQ multiplex PCR; TCRdb holds only in-frame clones, not every one. Of roughly 120,000 clones listed, roughly 58% are singletons. Trimming cost V 3 bases and J 7 bases, with 19 bases left between them. This CDR3 region has 15 residues. Germline V CDR1 and CDR2: SGHDT, YYEEEE. Treatment specified: oral pan-JAK inhibitor, 5-10 mg twice daily. Cell sorting was applied to PBMCs, and CD4+ and CD8+ T cells were collected. Details on this clone: Its antigen is still unknown.

The sequence derives from a human donor with alopecia areata. J is TRBJ1-1 and V is TRBV5-6, with D perhaps matching TRBD1 (5 bases). The sequencing here drew on CD8+ T cells sorted from blood, taken at week 4, from a patient treated with tofacitinib. CDR3 in amino acids: CASSSVTGRVVEAFF. The CDR3 DNA is TGTGCCAGCAGCTCCGTCACGGGCAGGGTGGTTGAAGCTTTCTTT.